The rows below give T cell receptor beta chains drawn from one sample of a study of T cell responses to AZD1222 COVID-19 vaccine. Clones were sequenced by immunoSEQ multiplex PCR, and TCRdb holds only the in-frame ones, with some missing. This table holds approximately 110,000 clones, approximately 92% found once. The sequencing used peripheral blood, collected 28 days after the second AZD1222 dose. The source of these receptors is an adult who received the AZD1222 COVID-19 vaccine. Both conserved end residues are part of each CDR3. The D gene is left open where the match is weak. The listing skips clone size in some rows; elsewhere it reads once, few, many or a size class.

J: TRBJ1-6; size: once; V: TRBV5-6; D: .; CDR3: CASSAGDGNSPLHF; DNA: TGTGCCAGCAGCGCTGGGGACGGCAATTCACCCCTCCACTTT
J: TRBJ1-6; size: .; V: TRBV5-6; D: TRBD1; CDR3: CASSPGQSALHF; DNA: TGTGCCAGCAGCCCGGGACAGTCGGCCCTCCACTTT
J: TRBJ1-1; size: .; V: TRBV7-2; D: .; CDR3: CASSLDAIRNTEAFF; DNA: TGTGCCAGCAGCTTAGACGCGATCAGGAACACTGAAGCTTTCTTT
J: TRBJ2-5; size: .; V: TRBV2; D: TRBD2; CDR3: CASILTSGGSGTQYF; DNA: TGTGCCAGCATTCTGACTAGCGGGGGTTCTGGGACCCAGTACTTC
J: TRBJ1-1; size: .; V: TRBV28; D: TRBD1; CDR3: CASRNRGVDTEAFF; DNA: TGTGCCAGCAGGAACAGGGGTGTGGACACTGAAGCTTTCTTT
J: TRBJ2-5; size: .; V: TRBV29-1; D: .; CDR3: CSAKGGIGRIQETQYF; DNA: TGCAGCGCCAAGGGTGGCATTGGGCGGATTCAAGAGACCCAGTACTTC
J: TRBJ1-4; size: .; V: TRBV5-1; D: .; CDR3: CASSSVANEKLFF; DNA: TGCGCCAGCAGCTCGGTCGCGAATGAAAAACTGTTTTTT
J: TRBJ1-3; size: .; V: TRBV9; D: .; CDR3: CASSVERGYSGNTIYF; DNA: TGTGCCAGCAGCGTAGAACGAGGCTACTCTGGAAACACCATATATTTT
J: TRBJ2-7; size: .; V: TRBV5-6; D: TRBD1; CDR3: CASSLGQGPYEQYF; DNA: TGTGCCAGCAGCTTAGGACAGGGACCTTACGAGCAGTACTTC
J: TRBJ1-6; size: .; V: TRBV28; D: .; CDR3: CASRGRTIRRNSPLHF; DNA: TGTGCCAGCAGGGGGAGGACTATTCGGCGGAATTCACCCCTCCACTTT
J: TRBJ1-2; size: .; V: TRBV3-1/TRBV3-2; D: .; CDR3: CASSRQTLGYTF; DNA: TGTGCCAGCAGCCGACAAACTCTCGGCTACACCTTC
J: TRBJ1-2; size: .; V: TRBV7-9; D: .; CDR3: CASSPPDGNGYTF; DNA: TGTGCCAGCAGCCCTCCCGACGGCAATGGCTACACCTTC
J: TRBJ2-4; size: .; V: TRBV6-1; D: .; CDR3: CASSESRQLHQYF; DNA: TGTGCCAGCAGTGAATCGCGACAACTCCATCAGTACTTC
J: TRBJ2-7; size: .; V: TRBV21-1; D: .; CDR3: CASSNRTAISYEQYF; DNA: TGTGCCAGCAGCAACAGGACAGCGATTTCCTACGAGCAGTACTTC
J: TRBJ2-7; size: .; V: TRBV14; D: .; CDR3: CASSQDLNYPIWEQYF; DNA: TGTGCCAGCAGCCAAGATTTAAATTATCCGATCTGGGAGCAGTACTTC
J: TRBJ2-7; size: once; V: TRBV6-6; D: TRBD1; CDR3: CASSYSGQSPYEQYF; DNA: TGTGCCAGCAGTTACTCGGGACAGAGCCCCTACGAGCAGTACTTC
J: TRBJ2-3; size: .; V: TRBV24-1; D: .; CDR3: CATSDPGLRGSTDTQYF; DNA: TGTGCCACCAGTGACCCGGGTTTGAGGGGATCCACAGATACGCAGTATTTT
J: TRBJ2-2; size: .; V: TRBV5-1; D: .; CDR3: CASSVDGYTGELFF; DNA: TGCGCCAGCAGCGTTGACGGGTACACCGGGGAGCTGTTTTTT
J: TRBJ2-7; size: .; V: TRBV10-2; D: .; CDR3: CASYRDADSYEQYF; DNA: TGCGCCAGCTACCGGGACGCAGATTCCTACGAGCAGTACTTC
J: TRBJ1-3; size: .; V: TRBV18; D: .; CDR3: CASSPPNRADSGNTIYF; DNA: TGTGCCAGCTCACCACCGAACAGGGCAGACTCTGGAAACACCATATATTTT
J: TRBJ2-7; size: .; V: TRBV4-1; D: TRBD1; CDR3: CASSQDRIRRWGTGDEQYF; DNA: TGCGCCAGCAGCCAAGATAGGATCCGACGGTGGGGGACAGGGGACGAGCAGTACTTC
J: TRBJ2-3; size: .; V: TRBV19; D: TRBD1; CDR3: CASRTGEADTQYF; DNA: TGTGCCAGTAGGACAGGGGAGGCAGATACGCAGTATTTT
J: TRBJ1-3; size: .; V: TRBV7-9; D: .; CDR3: CASSRIAPSGNTIYF; DNA: TGTGCCAGCAGCCGGATCGCCCCCTCTGGAAACACCATATATTTT
J: TRBJ1-2; size: once; V: TRBV18; D: .; CDR3: CASSPLPSRGAEGYTF; DNA: TGTGCCAGCTCACCACTTCCCTCGAGGGGCGCGGAGGGCTACACCTTC
J: TRBJ1-1; size: .; V: TRBV3-1/TRBV3-2; D: .; CDR3: CASSRPGRGNTEAFF; DNA: TGTGCCAGCAGCCGACCGGGACGGGGGAACACTGAAGCTTTCTTT
J: TRBJ1-2; size: .; V: TRBV28; D: TRBD1; CDR3: CASTGGQGALVYGYTF; DNA: TGTGCCAGCACCGGGGGACAGGGGGCTCTCGTATATGGCTACACCTTC
J: TRBJ2-2; size: .; V: TRBV10-1; D: .; CDR3: CASSDISLHTGELFF; DNA: TGCGCCAGCAGTGATATTTCACTTCACACCGGGGAGCTGTTTTTT
J: TRBJ2-7; size: .; V: TRBV4-2; D: TRBD2; CDR3: CASSQETATSGEYEQYF; DNA: TGTGCCAGCAGCCAGGAAACTGCGACTAGCGGGGAGTACGAGCAGTACTTC
J: TRBJ2-1; size: once; V: TRBV18; D: .; CDR3: CASSPGEDYNEQFF; DNA: TGTGCCAGCTCCCCCGGGGAGGACTACAATGAGCAGTTCTTC
J: TRBJ1-4; size: .; V: TRBV3-1/TRBV3-2; D: .; CDR3: CASSQTGPPNEKLFF; DNA: TGTGCCAGCAGCCAGACGGGACCCCCTAATGAAAAACTGTTTTTT
J: TRBJ2-7; size: .; V: TRBV19; D: .; CDR3: CASSKVGDTYEQYF; DNA: TGTGCCAGTAGTAAGGTCGGGGATACCTACGAGCAGTACTTC
J: TRBJ1-2; size: .; V: TRBV29-1; D: TRBD1; CDR3: CSGGTGNGYTF; DNA: TGCAGCGGTGGGACAGGCAACGGCTACACCTTC
J: TRBJ2-1; size: .; V: TRBV29-1; D: .; CDR3: CSVEDLLQTYNEQFF; DNA: TGCAGCGTTGAAGATCTCTTGCAGACCTACAATGAGCAGTTCTTC
J: TRBJ1-4; size: .; V: TRBV5-1; D: TRBD1; CDR3: CASSGMTGGDGEKLFF; DNA: TGCGCCAGCAGCGGAATGACAGGGGGCGATGGTGAAAAACTGTTTTTT
J: TRBJ1-1; size: .; V: TRBV10-1; D: .; CDR3: CASSGQGTLNTEAFF; DNA: TGCGCCAGCAGTGGGCAGGGGACCTTGAACACTGAAGCTTTCTTT
J: TRBJ2-3; size: .; V: TRBV28; D: .; CDR3: CASSLVETPGAQYF; DNA: TGTGCCAGCAGTTTAGTGGAAACTCCCGGGGCGCAGTATTTT